The entry below describes one T cell receptor beta chain. Assay used: immunoSEQ multiplex PCR; TCRdb lists only in-frame clones, some missing. This sample has about 51,000 clones, with roughly 86% found just once. The sample originates from a study of blood T cell repertoires in COVID-19. Study context: The study drew acute and convalescent COVID-19 samples from the United States, Italy and Spain.

The ends lost 2 bases at V and 0 bases at J; junction bases unmatched: 14. This CDR3 is built from 20 residues. CDR1 and CDR2 (germline): LGHNA, YSLEER. The chain is built from TRBV4-3 and TRBJ2-2; TRBD1 matches at 8 bases. The clonotype comes from a man older than 75 with active COVID-19. The source material was peripheral blood. The CDR3 is CASSQYNWQGAYSNTGELFF. The CDR3 DNA sequence: TGCGCCAGCAGCCAATATAATTGGCAGGGGGCTTACTCGAACACCGGGGAGCTGTTTTTT.